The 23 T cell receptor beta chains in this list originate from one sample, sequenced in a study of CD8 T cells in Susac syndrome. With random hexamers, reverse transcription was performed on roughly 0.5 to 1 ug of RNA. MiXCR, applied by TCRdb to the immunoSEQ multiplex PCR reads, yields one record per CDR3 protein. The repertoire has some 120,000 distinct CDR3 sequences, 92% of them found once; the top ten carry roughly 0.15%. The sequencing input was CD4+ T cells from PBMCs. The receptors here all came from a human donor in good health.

The CDR3 bases are TGTGCCAGCAGCCAAGATCCCGGTTTCGAAGCTTTCTTT. It is translated as CASSQDPGFEAFF. The gene calls are TRBV14 and TRBJ1-1, with D unclear. Trimming cost V 0 bases and J 8 bases, with 10 bases left between them. The CDR3 totals 13 residues. Germline loops: CDR1 SGHDN, CDR2 FVKESK.

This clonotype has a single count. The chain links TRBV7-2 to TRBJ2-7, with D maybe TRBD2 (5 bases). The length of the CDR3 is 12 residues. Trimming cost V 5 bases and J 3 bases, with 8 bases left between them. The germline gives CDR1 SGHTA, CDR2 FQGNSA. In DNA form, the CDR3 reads TGTGCCAGCAGCCCTGGGAGCTACGAGCAGTACTTC. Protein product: CASSPGSYEQYF. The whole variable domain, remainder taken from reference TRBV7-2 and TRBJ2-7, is GAGVSQSPSNKVTEKGKDVELRCDPISGHTALYWYRQSLGQGLEFLIYFQGNSAPDKSGLPSDRFSAERTGGSVSTLTIQRTQQEDSAVYLCASSPGSYEQYFGPGTRLTVT.

CDR3 bases: TGTGCCAGCAGTTACTCGTCGAGGCCTCAAACCTATGGCTACACCTTC. Translated: CASSYSSRPQTYGYTF. This chain joins TRBV6-5 and TRBJ1-2; D gene ambiguous. Germline V gene lookup returns CDR1 MNHEY and CDR2 SVGAGI. The CDR3 has 16 residues. V lost 0 bases and J 4 bases, leaving 15 bases between the germline ends.

This chain's CDR3 is CASTMNGRTETQYF. CDR3 bases: TGTGCCAGCACCATGAATGGGCGGACAGAGACCCAGTACTTC. The rearrangement joins TRBV5-8 to TRBJ2-5; D is unclear. The CDR3 is 14 residues long. V was shortened by 6 bases and J by 4 bases, with 16 bases between the two germline ends. The V gene's germline CDR1 is SGHTS and CDR2 YDEGEE.

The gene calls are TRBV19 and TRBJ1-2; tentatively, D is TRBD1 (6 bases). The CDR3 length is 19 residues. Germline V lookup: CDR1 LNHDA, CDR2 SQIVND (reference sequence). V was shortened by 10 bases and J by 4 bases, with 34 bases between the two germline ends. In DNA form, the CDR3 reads TGTGCCACCAACTCCGGCCGGGGCAGGGGCTCAGCCGCAAGCTATGGCTACACCTTC. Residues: CATNSGRGRGSAASYGYTF. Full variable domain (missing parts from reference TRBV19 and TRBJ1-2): DGGITQSPKYLFRKEGQNVTLSCEQNLNHDAMYWYRQDPGQGLRLIYYSQIVNDFQKGDIAEGYSVSREKKESFPLTVTSAQKNPTAFYLCATNSGRGRGSAASYGYTFGSGTRLTVV.

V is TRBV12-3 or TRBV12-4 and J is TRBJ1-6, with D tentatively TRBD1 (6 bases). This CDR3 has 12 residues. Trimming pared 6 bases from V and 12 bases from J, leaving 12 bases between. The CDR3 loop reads CASSPGGLPLHF. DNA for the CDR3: TGTGCCAGCAGCCCGGGGGGCCTACCCCTCCACTTT.

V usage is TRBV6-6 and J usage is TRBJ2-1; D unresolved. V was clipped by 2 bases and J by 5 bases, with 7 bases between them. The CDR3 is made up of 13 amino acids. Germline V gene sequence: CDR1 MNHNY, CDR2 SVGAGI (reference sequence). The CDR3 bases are TGTGCCAGCAGTTACGTATTCAACAATGAGCAGTTCTTC. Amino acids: CASSYVFNNEQFF.

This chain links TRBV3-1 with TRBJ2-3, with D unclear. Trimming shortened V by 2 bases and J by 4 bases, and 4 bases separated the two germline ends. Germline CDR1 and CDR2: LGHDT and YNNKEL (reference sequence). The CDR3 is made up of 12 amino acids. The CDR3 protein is CASSQFPDTQYF. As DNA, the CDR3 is TGTGCCAGCAGCCAATTTCCAGATACGCAGTATTTT.

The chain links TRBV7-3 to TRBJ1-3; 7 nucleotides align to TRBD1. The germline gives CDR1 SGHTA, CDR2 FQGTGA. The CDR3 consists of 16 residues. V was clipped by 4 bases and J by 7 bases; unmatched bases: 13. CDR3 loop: CASSSHRGFSCNTIYF. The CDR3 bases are TGTGCCAGCAGCTCCCACAGGGGTTTTAGCTGCAACACCATATATTTT.

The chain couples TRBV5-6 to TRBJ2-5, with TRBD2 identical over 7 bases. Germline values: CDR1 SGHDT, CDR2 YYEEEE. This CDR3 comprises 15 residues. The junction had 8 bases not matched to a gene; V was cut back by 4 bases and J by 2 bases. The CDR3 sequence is CASSPPGLTQETQYF. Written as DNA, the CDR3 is TGTGCCAGCAGCCCGCCGGGACTAACTCAAGAGACCCAGTACTTC.

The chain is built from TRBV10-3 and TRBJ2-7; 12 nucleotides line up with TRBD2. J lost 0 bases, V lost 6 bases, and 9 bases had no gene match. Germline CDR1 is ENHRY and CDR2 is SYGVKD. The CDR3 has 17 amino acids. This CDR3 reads CAIRTPSGGAASYEQYF. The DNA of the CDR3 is TGTGCCATCAGGACTCCTAGCGGGGGGGCGGCCTCCTACGAGCAGTACTTC.

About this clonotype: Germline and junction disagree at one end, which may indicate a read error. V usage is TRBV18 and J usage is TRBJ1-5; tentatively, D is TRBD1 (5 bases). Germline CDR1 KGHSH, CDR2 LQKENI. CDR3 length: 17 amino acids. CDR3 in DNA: TGTGCCAGCTCCGGGGGTAGTACGTCCGACCCCAATCGGCCCCAGCATTTT. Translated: CASSGGSTSDPNRPQHF.

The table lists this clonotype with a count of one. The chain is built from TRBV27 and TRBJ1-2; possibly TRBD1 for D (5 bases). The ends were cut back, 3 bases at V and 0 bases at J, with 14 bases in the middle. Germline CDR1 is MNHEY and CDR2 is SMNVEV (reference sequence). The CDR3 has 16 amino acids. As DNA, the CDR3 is TGTGCCAGCAGTTTCAAGGCGGACAAAGCTAACTATGGCTACACCTTC. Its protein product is CASSFKADKANYGYTF.

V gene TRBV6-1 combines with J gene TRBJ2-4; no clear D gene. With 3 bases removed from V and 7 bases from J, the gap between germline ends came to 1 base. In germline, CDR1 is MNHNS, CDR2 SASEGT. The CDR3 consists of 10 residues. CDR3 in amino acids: CASSENIQYF. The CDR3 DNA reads TGTGCCAGCAGTGAGAACATTCAGTACTTC.

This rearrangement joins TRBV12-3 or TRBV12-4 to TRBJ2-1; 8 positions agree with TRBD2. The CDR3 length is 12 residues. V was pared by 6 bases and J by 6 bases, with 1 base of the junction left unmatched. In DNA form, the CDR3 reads TGTGCCAGCAGAGGACTAGCCAATGAGCAGTTCTTC. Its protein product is CASRGLANEQFF.

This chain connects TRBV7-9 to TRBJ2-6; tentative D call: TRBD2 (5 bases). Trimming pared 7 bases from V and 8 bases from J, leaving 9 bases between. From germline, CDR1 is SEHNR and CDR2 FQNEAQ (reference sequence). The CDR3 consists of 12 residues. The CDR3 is CASTGVSNVLTF. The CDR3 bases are TGTGCCAGCACCGGGGTCTCCAACGTCCTGACTTTC.

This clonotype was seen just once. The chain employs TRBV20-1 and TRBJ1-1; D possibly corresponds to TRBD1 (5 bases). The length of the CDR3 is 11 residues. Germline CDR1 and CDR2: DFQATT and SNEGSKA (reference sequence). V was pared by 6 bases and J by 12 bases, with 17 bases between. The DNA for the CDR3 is TGCAGTGCGGGGGGAGGGCAGGGAACTTTCTTT. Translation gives CSAGGGQGTFF.

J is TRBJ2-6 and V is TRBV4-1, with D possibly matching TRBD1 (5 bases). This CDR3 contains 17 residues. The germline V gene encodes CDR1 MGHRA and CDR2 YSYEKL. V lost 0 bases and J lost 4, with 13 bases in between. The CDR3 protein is CASSQDPSGLGANVLTF. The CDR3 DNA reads TGCGCCAGCAGCCAAGACCCATCAGGGCTCGGGGCCAACGTCCTGACTTTC.

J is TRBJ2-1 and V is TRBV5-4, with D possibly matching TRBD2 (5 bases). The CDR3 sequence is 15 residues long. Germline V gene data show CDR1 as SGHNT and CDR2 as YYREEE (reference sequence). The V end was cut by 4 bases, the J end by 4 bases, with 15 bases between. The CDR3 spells CASSLGSSTYNEQFF. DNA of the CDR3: TGTGCCAGCAGCCTGGGGTCTAGCACTTACAATGAGCAGTTCTTC.

The CDR3 DNA follows: TGTGCCAGCAGCCAAGATGGAGAAGATACGCAGTATTTT. Translated, it gives CASSQDGEDTQYF. The V and J genes are TRBV3-1 and TRBJ2-3; no clear D gene. The length of the CDR3 is 13 residues. V lost 0 bases and J 5 bases, leaving 6 bases between the germline ends. Germline CDR1 is LGHDT and CDR2 is YNNKEL (reference sequence).

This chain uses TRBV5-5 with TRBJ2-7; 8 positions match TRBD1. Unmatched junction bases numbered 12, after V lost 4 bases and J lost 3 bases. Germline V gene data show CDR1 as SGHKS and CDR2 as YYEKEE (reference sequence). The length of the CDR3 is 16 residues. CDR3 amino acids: CASSITPRQGHYEQYF. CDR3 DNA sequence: TGTGCCAGCAGCATAACCCCGCGACAGGGGCACTACGAGCAGTACTTC.

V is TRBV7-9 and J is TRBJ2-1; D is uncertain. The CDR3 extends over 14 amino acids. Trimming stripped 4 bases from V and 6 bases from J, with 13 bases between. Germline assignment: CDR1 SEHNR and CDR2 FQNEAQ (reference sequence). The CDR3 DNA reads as TGTGCCAGCAGCTCGTGGGTTGATGGCAATGAGCAGTTCTTC. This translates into CASSSWVDGNEQFF.

For the CDR3, the DNA is TGCGCCAGCAGCTTGGAGGGGACTAGCGGAGTCTCCTACAATGAGCAGTTCTTC. Protein product: CASSLEGTSGVSYNEQFF. This chain connects TRBV5-1 to TRBJ2-1; 11 bases match TRBD2. Trimming at V came to 0 bases and at J to 0 bases, leaving 5 bases not matched to a gene. Per the germline V gene, CDR1 is SGHRS and CDR2 is YFSETQ. The CDR3 spans 18 residues.